This T cell receptor beta chain was observed in a study of Graves' ophthalmopathy and Graves' hyperthyroidism. Ten or more counts support this clonotype. Its antigen remains unidentified. The authors amplified TCR beta CDR3 regions, and they did so from RNA transcripts for repertoire sequencing. HTBI primers were employed in first-round RT-PCR, then a second-round multiplex PCR followed. TCRdb redid the calling of the multiplex PCR reads with MiXCR, one entry per CDR3 protein. The sample consists of hundreds of thousands of distinct CDR3 sequences, about two fifths of them appearing once. Study results and caveats: Most thyroid clonotypes with frequency above 0.001 were detected in blood too.

The germline gives CDR1 SGHDT, CDR2 YYEEEE. Trimming shortened V by 3 bases and J by 7 bases, and 7 bases separated the two germline ends. This CDR3 contains 11 residues. The sample consisted of peripheral blood. The clonotype comes from an adult man with Graves' ophthalmopathy. This rearrangement joins TRBV5-6 to TRBJ1-1, with TRBD1 as a possible D gene (5 bases). The CDR3 loop reads CASSSTGEAFF. DNA of the CDR3: TGTGCCAGCAGCTCCACAGGTGAAGCTTTCTTT.